Each of the 3 T cell receptor beta chains below was sequenced from the same sample in a study of T-cell reconstitution after alpha-beta-depleted transplantation in children. Construction of the TCRbeta library involved unique molecular identifiers. TCRdb analysed the PCR reads with MiXCR anew, one entry per CDR3 protein. The data contain about 540,000 distinct CDR3 sequences, around 17% of them seen just once; the ten biggest clones take up 2.5% to 4%. Source: PBMCs from the stem cell graft donor, taken from the stem cell graft. The receptors stem from a human donor who donated a stem cell graft to a child with acute lymphoblastic leukemia.

In DNA form, the CDR3 reads TGTGCCAGCAGCCAATTGGAGGGTGAACAGGGCTCCTATAATTCACCCCTCCACTTT. This translates into CASSQLEGEQGSYNSPLHF. The genes are TRBV3-1 and TRBJ1-6; weak D call: TRBD1 (6 bases). This CDR3 is 19 amino acids long. V lost 2 bases and J lost 0, with 17 bases in between. The germline V gene has CDR1 LGHDT and CDR2 YNNKEL (reference sequence).

This clonotype was detected only a few times. This chain connects TRBV7-8 to TRBJ1-1; 8 bases are shared with TRBD1. The CDR3 covers 14 residues. The V gene's germline CDR1 is SGHVS and CDR2 FQNEAQ. The J segment lost 5 bases and the V segment lost 3 bases, leaving 5 bases of the junction unmatched. CDR3 region: CASSFHRGKTEAFF. CDR3 nucleotides: TGTGCCAGCAGCTTTCACAGGGGGAAGACTGAAGCTTTCTTT.

This chain links TRBV29-1 with TRBJ1-2, with TRBD1 as a possible D gene (5 bases). The CDR3 runs to 12 residues. The V end lost 3 bases, the J end lost 8 bases, and 13 bases lay between the germline ends. The V gene's germline CDR1 is SQVTM and CDR2 ANQGSEA. The CDR3 is CSVDPLGVGYTF. The CDR3, as DNA: TGCAGCGTTGACCCTTTAGGGGTAGGCTACACCTTC.